The rows below give T cell receptor beta chains drawn from one sample of a study of Graves' ophthalmopathy and Graves' hyperthyroidism. TCRdb processed the multiplex PCR reads anew with MiXCR; each CDR3 protein has one entry. The sample records 200,000 to 300,000 distinct CDR3 sequences, roughly 50% being singletons. Source material: peripheral blood. Receptors were obtained from an adult man with Graves' ophthalmopathy. Both conserved end residues are part of each CDR3. The D gene is left open where the match is weak. Size values are once, few and many counts, or a class for expanded clones, and some rows have none.

v_call	d_call	clone_size	j_call	cdr3_aa	cdr3_nt
TRBV2	NA	many	TRBJ2-6	CASSGLSYGANVLTF	TGTGCCAGCAGTGGTTTGAGCTACGGGGCCAACGTCCTGACTTTC
TRBV7-9	NA	NA	TRBJ2-5	CASSTTGETQYF	TGTGCCAGCAGCACGACTGGGGAGACCCAGTACTTC
TRBV20-1	TRBD2	NA	TRBJ2-7	CSGQTSHEQYF	TGCAGTGGCCAGACTAGCCACGAGCAGTACTTC
TRBV9	TRBD1	NA	TRBJ2-3	CASRSGTGVKDTQYF	TGTGCCAGCAGGTCCGGGACAGGGGTGAAAGATACGCAGTATTTT
TRBV20-1	NA	many	TRBJ1-1	CSAPGTAWGTTAFF	TGCAGTGCTCCCGGGACGGCGTGGGGCACGACAGCTTTCTTT
TRBV20-1	TRBD1	few	TRBJ1-1	CSAKTGPVNTEAFF	TGCAGTGCGAAGACAGGGCCGGTGAACACTGAAGCTTTCTTT
TRBV7-6	TRBD2	few	TRBJ2-7	CASSPRGGVSEQYF	TGTGCCAGCAGCCCACGGGGAGGGGTGAGCGAGCAGTACTTC
TRBV7-6	NA	NA	TRBJ2-7	CASSSNLYEQYF	TGTGCCAGCAGCTCTAATCTATACGAGCAGTACTTC
TRBV7-8	NA	NA	TRBJ1-2	CASSSPLRRIHYGYTF	TGTGCCAGCAGCTCTCCCCTCCGACGGATCCACTATGGCTACACCTTC
TRBV6-6	NA	NA	TRBJ2-7	CASRPHSSYEQYF	TGTGCCAGCAGACCTCACAGCTCCTACGAGCAGTACTTC
TRBV20-1	NA	NA	TRBJ1-1	CSARLRARQERTEAFF	TGCAGTGCCCGCCTAAGGGCGAGACAGGAAAGGACTGAAGCTTTCTTT
TRBV29-1	NA	many	TRBJ2-6	CSVDGASGANVLTF	TGCAGCGTTGATGGGGCGTCTGGGGCCAACGTCCTGACTTTC
TRBV15	NA	NA	TRBJ1-2	CATSRVRSSGGYTF	TGTGCCACCAGCAGAGTCCGATCGTCAGGTGGCTACACCTTC
TRBV29-1	NA	NA	TRBJ2-7	CSARDRFDEQYF	TGCAGCGCCAGAGACAGGTTCGACGAGCAGTACTTC
TRBV25-1	NA	NA	TRBJ2-2	CASSPPRMWPGANTGELFF	TGTGCCAGCAGTCCCCCCAGAATGTGGCCGGGTGCGAACACCGGGGAGCTGTTTTTT
TRBV20-1	TRBD2	NA	TRBJ2-5	CSARDLVLAGGGETQYF	TGCAGTGCTAGAGATCTCGTACTAGCGGGGGGTGGGGAGACCCAGTACTTC
TRBV29-1	TRBD1	NA	TRBJ2-3	CSVPKGALTDTQYF	TGCAGCGTTCCGAAGGGGGCGCTCACAGATACGCAGTATTTT
TRBV12-3/TRBV12-4	TRBD1	NA	TRBJ1-2	CASSPLGTGGGGYTF	TGTGCCAGCAGCCCCCTGGGTACAGGGGGCGGAGGCTACACCTTC
TRBV2	NA	NA	TRBJ1-4	CASSYVKGGNEKLFF	TGTGCCAGCAGCTATGTAAAGGGCGGGAATGAAAAACTGTTTTTT
TRBV19	NA	few	TRBJ1-2	CAITSEGLYGYTF	TGTGCCATAACCTCCGAGGGCCTCTATGGCTACACCTTC
TRBV20-1	TRBD2	few	TRBJ2-5	CSARSVAGDQETQYF	TGCAGTGCTAGATCGGTAGCGGGGGACCAAGAGACCCAGTACTTC
TRBV12-5	NA	few	TRBJ1-2	CASGSGQSTYGYTF	TGTGCTAGTGGTTCCGGACAGTCGACCTATGGCTACACCTTC
TRBV7-8	NA	NA	TRBJ1-1	CASSLETGGNTEAFF	TGTGCCAGCAGCTTAGAGACGGGGGGAAACACTGAAGCTTTCTTT
TRBV9	TRBD2	many	TRBJ2-5	CASSARGGPEETQYF	TGTGCCAGCAGCGCGCGGGGAGGGCCGGAGGAGACCCAGTACTTC
TRBV20-1	NA	NA	TRBJ2-5	CSARDHGKETQYF	TGCAGTGCTAGAGATCACGGAAAAGAGACCCAGTACTTC
TRBV19	NA	few	TRBJ2-6	CASSIRTGTRSGANVLTF	TGTGCCAGTAGTATACGGACAGGGACTAGGTCAGGGGCCAACGTCCTGACTTTC